Listed below are T cell receptor beta chains from one sample, sequenced in a study of CD8 T cells in ankylosing spondylitis. TCRdb passed the 5' RACE reads through MiXCR, listing each CDR3 protein once. The repertoire holds some 40,000 distinct CDR3 sequences, with approximately 3% as singletons. Sample: blood, either unsorted or a sorted T cell fraction (not recorded which). The receptors derive from a male donor with ankylosing spondylitis or in good health (not recorded which). Each CDR3 is given with its conserved first and last residue. D genes are given only for firm matches. The listing skips clone size in some rows; elsewhere it reads once, few, many or a size class.

d_gene: NA; j_gene: TRBJ2-1; v_gene: TRBV9; abundance: many; CDR3aa: CASSPRGQRAHNEQFF; CDR3nt: TGTGCCAGCAGCCCCAGGGGCCAAAGAGCGCACAATGAGCAGTTCTTC
d_gene: TRBD1; j_gene: TRBJ1-2; v_gene: TRBV9; abundance: many; CDR3aa: CASSITGTGNGYTF; CDR3nt: TGTGCCAGCAGCATAACCGGGACAGGGAATGGCTACACCTTC
d_gene: TRBD1; j_gene: TRBJ2-5; v_gene: TRBV9; abundance: many; CDR3aa: CASSVEDRGVETQYF; CDR3nt: TGTGCCAGCAGCGTAGAGGACAGGGGGGTGGAGACCCAGTACTTC
d_gene: TRBD1; j_gene: TRBJ1-5; v_gene: TRBV9; abundance: many; CDR3aa: CASSPDRAGQPQHF; CDR3nt: TGTGCCAGCAGCCCGGACAGGGCGGGGCAGCCCCAGCATTTT
d_gene: NA; j_gene: TRBJ2-3; v_gene: TRBV9; abundance: many; CDR3aa: CASSGQVRDTQYF; CDR3nt: TGTGCCAGCAGCGGACAGGTCCGGGATACGCAGTATTTT
d_gene: TRBD1; j_gene: TRBJ2-1; v_gene: TRBV9; abundance: many; CDR3aa: CASSIQGAPYNEQFF; CDR3nt: TGTGCCAGCAGTATACAGGGGGCCCCCTACAATGAGCAGTTCTTC
d_gene: NA; j_gene: TRBJ2-5; v_gene: TRBV9; abundance: many; CDR3aa: CASSVALGGETQYF; CDR3nt: TGTGCCAGCAGCGTAGCTCTGGGGGGAGAGACCCAGTACTTC
d_gene: NA; j_gene: TRBJ1-2; v_gene: TRBV11-2; abundance: many; CDR3aa: CASSLVVEKPNLWYGYTF; CDR3nt: TGTGCCAGCAGCTTAGTTGTCGAGAAACCTAACCTATGGTATGGCTACACCTTC
d_gene: TRBD1; j_gene: TRBJ1-5; v_gene: TRBV9; abundance: many; CDR3aa: CASSAGTGNSNQPQHF; CDR3nt: TGTGCCAGCAGCGCCGGGACAGGGAATAGCAATCAGCCCCAGCATTTT
d_gene: NA; j_gene: TRBJ2-1; v_gene: TRBV9; abundance: many; CDR3aa: CASSVDGFSYNEQFF; CDR3nt: TGTGCCAGCAGCGTGGACGGATTTTCGTACAATGAGCAGTTCTTC
d_gene: NA; j_gene: TRBJ2-3; v_gene: TRBV9; abundance: many; CDR3aa: CASSVDGHITDTQYF; CDR3nt: TGTGCCAGCAGCGTGGATGGACATATCACAGATACGCAGTATTTT
d_gene: NA; j_gene: TRBJ1-6; v_gene: TRBV9; abundance: many; CDR3aa: CASSVLGSYNSPLHF; CDR3nt: TGTGCCAGCAGCGTATTAGGCTCCTATAATTCACCCCTCCACTTT
d_gene: NA; j_gene: TRBJ2-3; v_gene: TRBV9; abundance: many; CDR3aa: CASTPGRFPTDTQYF; CDR3nt: TGTGCCAGCACCCCGGGGAGATTTCCCACAGATACGCAGTATTTT
d_gene: TRBD2; j_gene: TRBJ2-2; v_gene: TRBV9; abundance: few; CDR3aa: CASSVTTSGRGELFF; CDR3nt: TGTGCCAGCAGCGTAACGACTAGCGGTCGGGGGGAGCTGTTTTTT
d_gene: NA; j_gene: TRBJ2-5; v_gene: TRBV9; abundance: many; CDR3aa: CASSLSTGQETQYF; CDR3nt: TGTGCCAGCAGCTTATCGACAGGCCAAGAGACCCAGTACTTC
d_gene: NA; j_gene: TRBJ1-1; v_gene: TRBV9; abundance: many; CDR3aa: CASSVDGHMNTEAFF; CDR3nt: TGTGCCAGCAGCGTAGATGGCCATATGAACACTGAAGCTTTCTTT
d_gene: NA; j_gene: TRBJ1-4; v_gene: TRBV5-5; abundance: medium-sized; CDR3aa: CASSSRDGNEKLFF; CDR3nt: TGTGCCAGCAGCAGCCGGGACGGGAATGAAAAACTGTTTTTT
d_gene: NA; j_gene: TRBJ2-1; v_gene: TRBV9; abundance: many; CDR3aa: CASSARTYDNEQFF; CDR3nt: TGTGCCAGCAGCGCCCGAACCTACGACAATGAGCAGTTCTTC
d_gene: TRBD1; j_gene: TRBJ1-4; v_gene: TRBV9; abundance: many; CDR3aa: CASSVGDRGNEKLFF; CDR3nt: TGTGCCAGCAGCGTAGGGGACAGGGGTAATGAAAAACTGTTTTTT
d_gene: TRBD1; j_gene: TRBJ1-1; v_gene: TRBV9; abundance: NA; CDR3aa: CASSAWTGANTEAFF; CDR3nt: TGTGCCAGCAGCGCGTGGACAGGAGCTAACACTGAAGCTTTCTTT
d_gene: TRBD1; j_gene: TRBJ1-3; v_gene: TRBV9; abundance: many; CDR3aa: CASSPTPGTAYGNTIYF; CDR3nt: TGTGCCAGCAGCCCTACCCCCGGGACAGCGTATGGAAACACCATATATTTT
d_gene: TRBD1; j_gene: TRBJ1-5; v_gene: TRBV9; abundance: many; CDR3aa: CASSETGTNQPQHF; CDR3nt: TGTGCCAGCAGCGAGACAGGGACCAATCAGCCCCAGCATTTT
d_gene: NA; j_gene: TRBJ2-5; v_gene: TRBV9; abundance: medium-sized; CDR3aa: CASSVGGQETQYF; CDR3nt: TGTGCCAGCAGCGTAGGCGGGCAAGAGACCCAGTACTTC
d_gene: NA; j_gene: TRBJ1-2; v_gene: TRBV9; abundance: many; CDR3aa: CASSESNYGYTF; CDR3nt: TGTGCCAGCAGCGAGAGTAACTATGGCTACACCTTC
d_gene: NA; j_gene: TRBJ2-2; v_gene: TRBV9; abundance: many; CDR3aa: CASSVGAGPNTGELFF; CDR3nt: TGTGCCAGCAGCGTAGGGGCAGGCCCCAACACCGGGGAGCTGTTTTTT
d_gene: TRBD2; j_gene: TRBJ2-5; v_gene: TRBV9; abundance: many; CDR3aa: CASSPTSGGETQYF; CDR3nt: TGTGCCAGCAGCCCGACTAGCGGGGGGGAGACCCAGTACTTC
d_gene: NA; j_gene: TRBJ1-5; v_gene: TRBV9; abundance: many; CDR3aa: CASSVAANQPQHF; CDR3nt: TGTGCCAGCAGCGTAGCGGCCAATCAGCCCCAGCATTTT
d_gene: TRBD2; j_gene: TRBJ2-3; v_gene: TRBV9; abundance: many; CDR3aa: CASSADSGLGGTDTQYF; CDR3nt: TGTGCCAGCAGCGCCGATAGCGGGCTGGGGGGCACAGATACGCAGTATTTT
d_gene: NA; j_gene: TRBJ1-4; v_gene: TRBV9; abundance: many; CDR3aa: CASSVSWDNEKLFF; CDR3nt: TGTGCCAGCAGCGTATCTTGGGATAATGAAAAACTGTTTTTT
d_gene: NA; j_gene: TRBJ2-1; v_gene: TRBV9; abundance: many; CDR3aa: CASSVVPAIEEQFF; CDR3nt: TGTGCCAGCAGCGTAGTCCCTGCCATTGAAGAGCAGTTCTTC
d_gene: TRBD2; j_gene: TRBJ2-3; v_gene: TRBV9; abundance: many; CDR3aa: CASSTGTSGGWDTQYF; CDR3nt: TGTGCCAGCAGCACAGGGACTAGTGGGGGTTGGGATACGCAGTATTTT
d_gene: NA; j_gene: TRBJ2-1; v_gene: TRBV24-1; abundance: many; CDR3aa: CATLPPRLGEQFF; CDR3nt: TGTGCCACCCTCCCCCCCCGCCTCGGTGAGCAGTTCTTC
d_gene: TRBD1; j_gene: TRBJ2-2; v_gene: TRBV9; abundance: NA; CDR3aa: CASRIEGAPTGELFF; CDR3nt: TGTGCCAGCAGGATAGAGGGGGCCCCCACCGGGGAGCTGTTTTTT